The TCR beta chain described here comes from a study of shared clonotypes between healthy human individuals. For the study at large: The donor pool was made up of a couple of women and three men aged 18 to 49.

In the original analysis: For the immunoSEQ data, sequences were junction-only without quality scores, so filtering differed. Only in-frame clones appear in the TCRdb table, and some are missing; sequencing was by immunoSEQ multiplex PCR. The DNA was the basis for D and trimming; V, J and clone size are from that table. The sample includes some 2,500,000 clones, 85% to 95% seen only once; the top ten take roughly 0.34%. As to this clone: Its antigen remains unidentified.

Between the trimmed V and J ends, which lost 6 bases and 2 bases, there was a span of 13 bases. The CDR3 covers 14 residues. CDR1 is SGHAT, CDR2 FQDESV, per germline (reference sequence). Study findings and constraints: Clonotypes not shared had lower generation probabilities than those common to all four donors.

The sequence was obtained from a man between 18 and 35 years old in good health. Some clones in this sample may be carry-over from other donors' samples. V usage is TRBV11-1 and J usage is TRBJ1-1; D is unresolved. Sequenced input: naive CD4+ T cells from PBMCs. Subset specified: CD45RA+ positively selected. CDR3 amino acids: CASSLTQRNTEAFF. The CDR3 nucleotides read TGTGCCAGCAGTCTAACACAGAGAAACACTGAAGCTTTCTTT.